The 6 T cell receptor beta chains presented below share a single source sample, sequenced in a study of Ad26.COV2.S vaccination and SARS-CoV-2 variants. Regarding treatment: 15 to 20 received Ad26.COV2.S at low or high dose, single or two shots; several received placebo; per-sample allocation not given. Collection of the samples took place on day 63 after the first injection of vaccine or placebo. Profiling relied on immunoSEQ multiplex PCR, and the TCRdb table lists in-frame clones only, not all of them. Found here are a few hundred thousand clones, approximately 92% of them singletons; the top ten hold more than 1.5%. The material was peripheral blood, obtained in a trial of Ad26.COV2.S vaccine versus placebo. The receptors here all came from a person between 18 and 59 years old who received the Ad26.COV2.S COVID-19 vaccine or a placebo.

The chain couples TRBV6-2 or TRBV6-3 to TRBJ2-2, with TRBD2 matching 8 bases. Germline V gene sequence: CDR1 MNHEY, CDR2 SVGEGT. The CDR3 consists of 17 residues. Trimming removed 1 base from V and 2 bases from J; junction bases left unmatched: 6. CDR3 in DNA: TGTGCCAGCAGTTACTGGGAGGCGGGGGGCAACACCGGGGAGCTGTTTTTT. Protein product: CASSYWEAGGNTGELFF.

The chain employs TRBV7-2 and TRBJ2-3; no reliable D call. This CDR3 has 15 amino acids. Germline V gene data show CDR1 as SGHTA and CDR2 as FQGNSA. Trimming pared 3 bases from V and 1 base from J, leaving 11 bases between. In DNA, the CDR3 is TGTGCCAGCAGCTTCCCGCTGGGCCGCACAGATACGCAGTATTTT. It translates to CASSFPLGRTDTQYF.

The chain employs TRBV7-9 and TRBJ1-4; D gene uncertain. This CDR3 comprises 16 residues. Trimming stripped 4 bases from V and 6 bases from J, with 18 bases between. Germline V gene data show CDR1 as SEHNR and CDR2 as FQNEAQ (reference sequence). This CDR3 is CASSSRVLRRDEKLFF. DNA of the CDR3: TGTGCCAGCAGCTCAAGAGTTTTGCGGCGGGATGAAAAACTGTTTTTT.

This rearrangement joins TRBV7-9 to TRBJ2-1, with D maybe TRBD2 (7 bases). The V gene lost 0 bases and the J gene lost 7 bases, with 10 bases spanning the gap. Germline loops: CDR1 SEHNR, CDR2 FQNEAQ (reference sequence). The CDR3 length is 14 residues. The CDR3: CASSLAGGRNEQFF. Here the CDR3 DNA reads TGTGCCAGCAGCTTAGCGGGGGGGCGTAATGAGCAGTTCTTC.

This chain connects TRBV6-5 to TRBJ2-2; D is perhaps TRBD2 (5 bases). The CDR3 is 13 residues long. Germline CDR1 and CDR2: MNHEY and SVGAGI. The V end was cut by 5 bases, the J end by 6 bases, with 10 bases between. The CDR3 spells CASSRLAPGELFF. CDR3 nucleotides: TGTGCCAGCAGTCGTTTAGCGCCCGGGGAGCTGTTTTTT.

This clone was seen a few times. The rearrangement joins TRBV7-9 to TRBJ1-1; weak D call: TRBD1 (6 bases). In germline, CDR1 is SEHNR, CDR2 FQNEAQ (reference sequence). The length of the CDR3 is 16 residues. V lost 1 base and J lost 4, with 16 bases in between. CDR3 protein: CASSLDSRGSGTEAFF. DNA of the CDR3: TGTGCCAGCAGCTTAGACTCCAGGGGTTCGGGCACTGAAGCTTTCTTT.